This T cell receptor (beta chain) was found in a study of T cell responses to AZD1222 COVID-19 vaccine. Overall study findings and caveats: Repertoires in all cases were sampled only once the peak T cell response had passed. Most donors were white British, females outnumbered males, and clonal diversity was possibly underestimated. Nearly half of spike-specific TCRs reportedly target variant regions that are unmutated in the B.1.351 and B.1.1.7 variants.

Regarding this clone: The antigen remains unidentified.

Germline values: CDR1 LNHNV, CDR2 YYDKDF (reference sequence). V was cut by 2 bases and J by 7 bases, with 23 bases left in between. CDR3 length: 17 amino acids. Pooling of second doses given at about 4 or about 12 weeks was done. The table came from immunoSEQ multiplex PCR; TCRdb's copy has only in-frame clones and leaves some out. The sample yields roughly 120,000 clones, around nine tenths seen once. This TCR derives from an adult who received the AZD1222 COVID-19 vaccine. The source was peripheral blood, collected 28 days after the second AZD1222 dose. The V gene is TRBV15, the J gene TRBJ1-2, with D tentatively TRBD1 (6 bases). The chain's CDR3 is CATSRIQLGGGLIGYTF. CDR3 DNA sequence: TGTGCCACCAGCAGAATCCAACTCGGAGGGGGGCTCATTGGCTACACCTTC.